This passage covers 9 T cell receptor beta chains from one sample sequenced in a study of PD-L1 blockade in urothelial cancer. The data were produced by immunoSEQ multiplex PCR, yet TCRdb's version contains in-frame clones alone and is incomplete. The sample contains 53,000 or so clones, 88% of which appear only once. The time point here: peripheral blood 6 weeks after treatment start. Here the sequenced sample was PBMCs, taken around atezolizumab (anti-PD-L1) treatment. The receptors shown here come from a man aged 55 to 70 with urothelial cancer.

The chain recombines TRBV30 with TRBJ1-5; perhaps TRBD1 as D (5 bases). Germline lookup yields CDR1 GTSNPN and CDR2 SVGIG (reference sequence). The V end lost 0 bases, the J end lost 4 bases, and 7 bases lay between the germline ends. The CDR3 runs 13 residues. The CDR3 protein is CAWSVPGNQPQHF. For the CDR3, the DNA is TGTGCCTGGAGTGTACCAGGGAATCAGCCCCAGCATTTT.

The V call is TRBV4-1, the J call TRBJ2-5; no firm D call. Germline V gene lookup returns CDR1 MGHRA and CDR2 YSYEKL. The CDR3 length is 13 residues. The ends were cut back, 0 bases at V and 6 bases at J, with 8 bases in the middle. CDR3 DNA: TGCGCCAGCAGCCAAGACCAGATCAAGACCCAGTACTTC. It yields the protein CASSQDQIKTQYF.

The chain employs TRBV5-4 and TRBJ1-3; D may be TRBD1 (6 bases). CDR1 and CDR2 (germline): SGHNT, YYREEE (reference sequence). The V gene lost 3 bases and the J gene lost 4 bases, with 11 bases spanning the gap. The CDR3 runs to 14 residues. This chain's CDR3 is CASSSGTPGNTIYF. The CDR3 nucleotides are TGTGCCAGCAGCTCCGGGACACCCGGAAACACCATATATTTT.

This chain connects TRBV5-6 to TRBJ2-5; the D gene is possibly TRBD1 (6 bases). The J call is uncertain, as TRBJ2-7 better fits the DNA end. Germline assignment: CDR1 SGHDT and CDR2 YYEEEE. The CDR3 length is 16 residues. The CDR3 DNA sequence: TGTGCCAGCAGCTTGAACTACCGCCAGGGGAAGAACGAGCAGTACTTC. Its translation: CASSLNYRQGKNEQYF.

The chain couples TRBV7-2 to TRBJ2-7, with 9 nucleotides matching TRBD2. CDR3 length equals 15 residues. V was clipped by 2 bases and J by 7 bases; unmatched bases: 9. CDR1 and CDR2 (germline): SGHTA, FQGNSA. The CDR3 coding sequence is TGTGCCAGCAGCTTATTCATGGGACTAGCTGTGGAGCAGTACTTC. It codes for CASSLFMGLAVEQYF.

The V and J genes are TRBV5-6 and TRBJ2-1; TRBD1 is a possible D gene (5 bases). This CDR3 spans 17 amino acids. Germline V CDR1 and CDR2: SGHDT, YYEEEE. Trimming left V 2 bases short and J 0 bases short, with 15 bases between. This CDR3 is CASSFPGGALSYNEQFF. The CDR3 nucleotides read TGTGCCAGCAGCTTCCCAGGTGGGGCGCTCTCCTACAATGAGCAGTTCTTC. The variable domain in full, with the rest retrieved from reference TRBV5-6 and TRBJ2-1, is DAGVTQSPTHLIKTRGQQVTLRCSPKSGHDTVSWYQQALGQGPQFIFQYYEEEERQRGNFPDRFSGHQFPNYSSELNVNALLLGDSALYLCASSFPGGALSYNEQFFGPGTRLTVL.

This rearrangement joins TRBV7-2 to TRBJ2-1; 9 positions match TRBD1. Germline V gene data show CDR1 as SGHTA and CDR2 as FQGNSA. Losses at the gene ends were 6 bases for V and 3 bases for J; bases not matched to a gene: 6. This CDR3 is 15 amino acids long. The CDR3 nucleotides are TGTGCCAGCAGTCGGACAGGGGACGGCTACAATGAGCAGTTCTTC. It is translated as CASSRTGDGYNEQFF.

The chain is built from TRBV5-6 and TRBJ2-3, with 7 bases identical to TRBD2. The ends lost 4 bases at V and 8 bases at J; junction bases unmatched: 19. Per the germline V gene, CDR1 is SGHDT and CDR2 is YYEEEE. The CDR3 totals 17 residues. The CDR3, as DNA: TGTGCCAGCAGCACCCACCTTGGGGGGGTGACCTTTGGTACGCAGTATTTT. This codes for CASSTHLGGVTFGTQYF.

The CDR3 coding sequence is TGCGCCAGCAGCTTGGGGGGGGGAAGCACTGAAGCTTTCTTT. Amino acid sequence: CASSLGGGSTEAFF. The chain couples TRBV5-1 to TRBJ1-1; a weak D match, TRBD1 (5 bases). The CDR3 consists of 14 residues. Trimming stripped 0 bases from V and 4 bases from J, with 10 bases between. CDR1 and CDR2 from the germline V gene are SGHRS and YFSETQ.